This entry lists 9 T cell receptor beta chains sequenced from one sample in a study of T-cell memory formation after mild COVID-19. TCRdb itself ran the 5' RACE reads through MiXCR, one entry per CDR3 protein. The sample has approximately 60,000 distinct CDR3 sequences; about 9.4% are singletons. What was sequenced was PBMCs or a T cell subset sorted from them (not recorded which). These receptors originate from a man younger than 35 who had mild COVID-19 (a few samples of this study predate the infection). Cell type and time point are not known.

This clonotype was recorded a few times. This chain connects TRBV12-3 or TRBV12-4 to TRBJ2-5; 10 positions agree with TRBD2. The CDR3 runs 16 residues. The ends lost 7 bases at V and 2 bases at J; junction bases unmatched: 10. CDR3 sequence reads: CASKQGPSGGQETQYF. The CDR3 DNA sequence: TGTGCCAGCAAACAGGGGCCTAGCGGGGGTCAAGAGACCCAGTACTTC.

This clonotype was recorded at least ten times. The CDR3 is CASSPRGASYEQYF. Here the CDR3 DNA reads TGTGCCAGCAGTCCCCGGGGGGCCTCCTACGAGCAGTACTTC. The J gene is TRBJ2-7, the V gene TRBV2, with a possible D match to TRBD2 (7 bases). The ends were cut back, 5 bases at V and 0 bases at J, with 11 bases in the middle. The germline V gene encodes CDR1 SNHLY and CDR2 FYNNEI. The CDR3 has 14 residues. Based on the CDR3 plus reference TRBV2 and TRBJ2-7, the full variable domain is EPEVTQTPSHQVTQMGQEVILRCVPISNHLYFYWYRQILGQKVEFLVSFYNNEISEKSEIFDDQFSVERPDGSNFTLKIRSTKLEDSAMYFCASSPRGASYEQYFGPGTRLTVT.

This clonotype has a handful of counts. This chain connects TRBV12-3 or TRBV12-4 to TRBJ1-2, with TRBD1 identical over 8 bases. V lost 6 bases to trimming and J lost 6 bases; unmatched junction nucleotides: 12. The CDR3 spans 15 residues. The CDR3 DNA reads as TGTGCCAGCAGGCCTTGGGACAGGTCGGGGGATGGCTACACCTTC. This translates into CASRPWDRSGDGYTF.

This clonotype has more than one count but fewer than ten. The V and J genes are TRBV29-1 and TRBJ1-1; TRBD1 aligns across 8 bases. V dropped 8 bases and J dropped 1; count of bases not matched to a gene: 6. The CDR3 is made up of 13 amino acids. Germline loops: CDR1 SQVTM, CDR2 ANQGSEA. The CDR3 is CSTHRGTNTEAFF. The CDR3 region has the DNA TGCAGCACACACAGGGGGACGAACACTGAAGCTTTCTTT.

The chain links TRBV30 to TRBJ1-6; TRBD1 aligns across 7 bases. Germline V gene lookup returns CDR1 GTSNPN and CDR2 SVGIG (reference sequence). Trimming took 3 bases from V and 7 from J; bases not matched to a gene: 9. The CDR3 spans 15 residues. The CDR3 spells CAWRARQGRNSPLHF. The CDR3 bases are TGTGCCTGGAGGGCAAGACAGGGTAGGAATTCACCCCTCCACTTT. Together with reference TRBV30 and TRBJ1-6, the CDR3 gives the full variable domain: SQTIHQWPATLVQPVGSPLSLECTVEGTSNPNLYWYRQAAGRGLQLLFYSVGIGQISSEVPQNLSASRPQDRQFILSSKKLLLSDSGFYLCAWRARQGRNSPLHFGNGTRLTVT.

The chain combines TRBV19 with TRBJ1-5; 7 bases are a match to TRBD1. This CDR3 spans 15 amino acids. Germline V gives CDR1 LNHDA, CDR2 SQIVND (reference sequence). V lost 3 bases, J lost 5 bases, and 7 bases stayed unmatched. CDR3 DNA sequence: TGTGCCAGTAGTATTGGGGAGGGGGCTCATCAGCCCCAGCATTTT. Translation gives CASSIGEGAHQPQHF.

The rearrangement joins TRBV6-5 to TRBJ2-5; possibly TRBD1 or TRBD2 for D (5 bases each). The CDR3 runs to 13 residues. Germline CDR1 reads MNHEY; CDR2 reads SVGAGI. The V and J ends lost 2 bases and 5 bases respectively, with 9 bases between them. This CDR3 reads CASSYRGDETQYF. The CDR3, as DNA: TGTGCCAGCAGTTACCGTGGGGACGAGACCCAGTACTTC.

This clonotype was recorded many times. In DNA, the CDR3 is TGCGCCAGCAGCCCGGGGGGGCTCACAGATACGCAGTATTTT. It codes for CASSPGGLTDTQYF. This chain joins TRBV5-1 and TRBJ2-3, with TRBD2 identical over 8 bases. Germline-derived CDR1 and CDR2 are SGHRS and YFSETQ. With V trimmed by 4 bases and J by 2 bases, 3 bases remained unmatched. The CDR3 has 14 residues.

V gene TRBV12-3 or TRBV12-4 combines with J gene TRBJ2-5; the match to TRBD1 covers 9 bases. The length of the CDR3 is 16 residues. J lost 3 bases, V lost 6 bases, and 11 bases had no gene match. The CDR3 DNA is TGTGCCAGCAGCCCCGACAGGGGGTGGGGAGAAGAGACCCAGTACTTC. This encodes CASSPDRGWGEETQYF.